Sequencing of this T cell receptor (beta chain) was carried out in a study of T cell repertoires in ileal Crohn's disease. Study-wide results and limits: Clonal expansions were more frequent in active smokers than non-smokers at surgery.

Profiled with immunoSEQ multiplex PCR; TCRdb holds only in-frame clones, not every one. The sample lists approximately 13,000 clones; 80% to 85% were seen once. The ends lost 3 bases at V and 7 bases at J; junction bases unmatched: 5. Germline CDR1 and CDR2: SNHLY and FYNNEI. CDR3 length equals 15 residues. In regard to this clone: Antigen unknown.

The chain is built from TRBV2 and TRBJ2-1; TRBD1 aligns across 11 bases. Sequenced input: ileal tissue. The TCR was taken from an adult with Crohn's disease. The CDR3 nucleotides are TGTGCCAGCAGTGATGGACAGGGGGCGGGGAATGAGCAGTTCTTC. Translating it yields CASSDGQGAGNEQFF.